The sequence of this T cell receptor (beta chain) was determined in a study of CD8 T cells in Susac syndrome. Study observations and caveats: By the study's own acknowledgment, its TCR sequencing and HLA analysis included relatively few individuals.

Random hexamers primed reverse transcription of about 0.5 to 1 ug RNA. Amplification of TCR beta CDR3 was carried out by immunoSEQ multiplex PCR, which covered 54 Vbeta and 13 Jbeta segments. TCRdb independently ran MiXCR on the immunoSEQ multiplex PCR reads; one entry per CDR3 protein. Of 210,000 or so distinct CDR3 sequences in the sample, about 94% were seen once. Comments on this clonotype: Its specificity is unknown.

Each multiple sclerosis control was a treatment-naive patient with relapsing-remitting disease that was either stable or active. The TEMRA cells underwent FACS enrichment, while the CD8+ and CD4+ T cells underwent negative isolation. Trimming took 6 bases from V and 1 from J, leaving 13 bases between them. Germline CDR1 is MNHNS and CDR2 is SASEGT. The CDR3 length is 15 residues. The rearrangement links TRBV6-1 to TRBJ1-5, with no clear D. This TCR was sampled from a human donor with multiple sclerosis. The sequenced material came from CD8+ T cells from PBMCs. The CDR3 DNA sequence: TGTGCCAGCAGCGAGTACTGGGTCAGCAATCAGCCCCAGCATTTT. Translated, it gives CASSEYWVSNQPQHF.